Reported below is one T cell receptor (beta chain). Antigen specificity is unknown. This specimen comes from a study of tissue T cells after allogeneic stem cell transplantation. The study, taken as a whole, reports: Tissue-detected TCR repertoire was only partly captured by blood and spleen T cells.

Trimming took off 5 bases at V and 0 bases at J, with 7 bases between the two ends. This CDR3 contains 12 residues. Germline loops: CDR1 SQVTM, CDR2 ANQGSEA. Clones were read by immunoSEQ multiplex PCR, and TCRdb kept only the in-frame ones, dropping some. The table records about 26,000 clones, 75% to 95% of them present only once. This chain links TRBV29-1 with TRBJ1-1; D is possibly TRBD1 (5 bases). The clonotype comes from a male donor at least 60 years old who later had graft-versus-host disease after an allogeneic stem cell transplant. The sequences come from blood, collected before transplantation. For the CDR3, the DNA is TGCAGCGTTCGAGGGGTGAACACTGAAGCTTTCTTT. This gives the protein CSVRGVNTEAFF.